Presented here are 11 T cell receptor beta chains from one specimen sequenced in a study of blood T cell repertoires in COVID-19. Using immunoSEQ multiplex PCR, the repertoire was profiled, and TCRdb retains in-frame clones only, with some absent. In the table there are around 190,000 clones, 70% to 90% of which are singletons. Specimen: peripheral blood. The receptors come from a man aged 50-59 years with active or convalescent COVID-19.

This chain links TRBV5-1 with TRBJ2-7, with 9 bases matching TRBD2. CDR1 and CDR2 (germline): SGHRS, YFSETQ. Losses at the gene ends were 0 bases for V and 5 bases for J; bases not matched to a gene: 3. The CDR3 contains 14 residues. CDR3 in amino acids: CASSLEREDHEQYF. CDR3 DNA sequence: TGCGCCAGCAGCTTGGAGCGGGAGGACCACGAGCAGTACTTC.

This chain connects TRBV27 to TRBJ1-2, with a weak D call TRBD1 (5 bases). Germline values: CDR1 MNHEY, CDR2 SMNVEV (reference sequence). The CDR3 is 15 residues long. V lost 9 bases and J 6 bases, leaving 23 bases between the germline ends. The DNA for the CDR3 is TGTGCCAGTCGTACAGACAGCGTTTTAAGTAATGGCTACACCTTC. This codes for CASRTDSVLSNGYTF.

The CDR3 coding sequence is TGTGCCACCAGTGAGCGGGACCTCTATCAGCCCCAGCATTTT. This sequence encodes CATSERDLYQPQHF. The J gene is TRBJ1-5, the V gene TRBV24-1; maybe TRBD1 (5 bases). The CDR3 runs to 14 residues. Germline V CDR1 and CDR2: KGHDR, SFDVKD. Deletions cut 4 bases from V and 5 bases from J, with 11 bases between.

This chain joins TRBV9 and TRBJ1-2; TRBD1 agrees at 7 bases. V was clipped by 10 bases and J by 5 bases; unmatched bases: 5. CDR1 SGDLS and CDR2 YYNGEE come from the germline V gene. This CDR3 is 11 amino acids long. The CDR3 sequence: CASQGDYGYTF. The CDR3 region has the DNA TGTGCCTCCCAGGGGGATTATGGCTACACCTTC.

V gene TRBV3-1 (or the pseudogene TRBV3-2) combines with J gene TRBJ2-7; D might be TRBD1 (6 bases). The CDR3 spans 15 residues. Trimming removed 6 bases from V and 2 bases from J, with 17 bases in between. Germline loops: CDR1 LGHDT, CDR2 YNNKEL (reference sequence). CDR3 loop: CASSRTPDSAYEQYF. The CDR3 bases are TGTGCCAGCAGTCGAACTCCGGACAGCGCCTACGAGCAGTACTTC.

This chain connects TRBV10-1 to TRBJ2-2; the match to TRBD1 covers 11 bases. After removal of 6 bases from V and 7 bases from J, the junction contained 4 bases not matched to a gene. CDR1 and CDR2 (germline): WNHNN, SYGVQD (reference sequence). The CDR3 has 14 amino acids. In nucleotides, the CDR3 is TGCGCCAGCAGGAAGGGACAGGGGGTCGGGGAGCTGTTTTTT. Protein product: CASRKGQGVGELFF.

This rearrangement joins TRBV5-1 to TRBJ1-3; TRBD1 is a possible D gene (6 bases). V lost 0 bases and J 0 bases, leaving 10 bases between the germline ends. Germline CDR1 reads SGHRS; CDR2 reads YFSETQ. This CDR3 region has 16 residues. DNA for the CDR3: TGCGCCAGCAGCTTGGGACAGGCAGGCTCTGGAAACACCATATATTTT. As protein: CASSLGQAGSGNTIYF.

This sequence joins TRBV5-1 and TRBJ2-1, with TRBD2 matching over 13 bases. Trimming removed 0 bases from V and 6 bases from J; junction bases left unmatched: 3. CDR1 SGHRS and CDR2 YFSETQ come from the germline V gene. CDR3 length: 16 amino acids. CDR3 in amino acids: CASSLGTSGSANEQFF. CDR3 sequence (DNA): TGCGCCAGCAGCTTGGGGACTAGCGGGAGCGCCAATGAGCAGTTCTTC.

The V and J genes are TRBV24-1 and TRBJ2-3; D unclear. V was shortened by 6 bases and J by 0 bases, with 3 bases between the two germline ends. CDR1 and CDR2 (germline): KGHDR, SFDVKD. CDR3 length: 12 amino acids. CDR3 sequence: CATSQSTDTQYF. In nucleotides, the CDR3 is TGTGCCACCAGTCAGAGCACAGATACGCAGTATTTT.

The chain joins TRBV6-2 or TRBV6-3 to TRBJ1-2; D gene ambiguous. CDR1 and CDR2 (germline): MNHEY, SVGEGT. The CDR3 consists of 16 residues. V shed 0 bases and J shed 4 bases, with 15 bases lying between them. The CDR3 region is CASSYSKVPGGYGYTF. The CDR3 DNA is TGTGCCAGCAGTTACTCGAAAGTTCCGGGTGGCTATGGCTACACCTTC.

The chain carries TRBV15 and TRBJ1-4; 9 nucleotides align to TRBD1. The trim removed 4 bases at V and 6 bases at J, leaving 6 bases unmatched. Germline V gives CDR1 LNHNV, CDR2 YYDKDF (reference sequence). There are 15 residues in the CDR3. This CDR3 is CATSITGTGYEKLFF. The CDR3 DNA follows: TGTGCCACCAGCATAACCGGGACAGGGTATGAAAAACTGTTTTTT.